These 3 T cell receptor beta chains originate from one sample sequenced in a study of blood T cell repertoires in COVID-19. Profiled with immunoSEQ multiplex PCR; TCRdb holds only in-frame clones, not every one. The repertoire holds 100,000 to 150,000 clones, over 75% seen once, with around 6.3% in the top ten. Sequencing used peripheral blood. These receptors came from a man at least 80 years old with active or convalescent COVID-19.

The rearrangement uses TRBV10-3 and TRBJ2-1; D may be TRBD2 (6 bases). The V gene lost 6 bases and the J gene lost 8 bases, with 14 bases spanning the gap. The CDR3 is 13 residues long. Germline V gene sequence: CDR1 ENHRY, CDR2 SYGVKD. CDR3 DNA: TGTGCCATCAGCGCCCTGGGGGGATATGAGCAGTTCTTC. This translates into CAISALGGYEQFF.

J is TRBJ2-5 and V is TRBV12-3 or TRBV12-4, with unresolved D. The CDR3 length is 13 residues. Trimming removed 0 bases from V and 1 base from J, with 3 bases in between. The CDR3 DNA follows: TGTGCCAGCAGTTTAGCGGCCCAAGAGACCCAGTACTTC. Translated: CASSLAAQETQYF.

The V and J genes are TRBV7-9 and TRBJ2-1; 11 positions agree with TRBD2. Germline V gene sequence: CDR1 SEHNR, CDR2 FQNEAQ (reference sequence). V was pared by 5 bases and J by 3 bases, with 6 bases of the junction left unmatched. This CDR3 spans 16 amino acids. Written as DNA, the CDR3 is TGTGCCAGCAGCAGACTAGCGGGGAGGGGCTACAATGAGCAGTTCTTC. It is translated as CASSRLAGRGYNEQFF.